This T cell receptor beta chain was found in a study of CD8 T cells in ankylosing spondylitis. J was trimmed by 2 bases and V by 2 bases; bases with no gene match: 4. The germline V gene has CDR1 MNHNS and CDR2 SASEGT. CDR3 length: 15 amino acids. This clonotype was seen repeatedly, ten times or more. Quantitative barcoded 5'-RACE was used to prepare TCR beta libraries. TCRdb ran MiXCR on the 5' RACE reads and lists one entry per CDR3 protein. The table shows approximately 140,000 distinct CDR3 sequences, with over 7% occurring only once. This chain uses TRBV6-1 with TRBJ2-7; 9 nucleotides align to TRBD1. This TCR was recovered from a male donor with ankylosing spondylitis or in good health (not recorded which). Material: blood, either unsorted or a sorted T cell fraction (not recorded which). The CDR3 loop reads CASSETGGRAYEQYF. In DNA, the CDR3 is TGTGCCAGCAGTGAAACAGGGGGCCGGGCCTACGAGCAGTACTTC.